This entry describes one T cell receptor (beta chain). This clonotype is medium-sized (0.01 to 0.1%) in its sample. Its recognized antigen is unknown. Base qualities are not provided; no much larger clone lies one nucleotide away. This sample is part of a study of liver allograft versus peripheral blood T cells (dated by TCRdb to 2020 to 2022). Study-level background: The study compared the T cell receptor repertoires present in transplanted livers with the repertoires present in the peripheral blood of liver transplant recipients.

Broad study findings and their caveats: T cell receptor repertoires inside liver allografts were reported to differ from those detected in peripheral blood.

Trimming accounts for 8 bases at V and 6 bases at J, while the number of junction bases matched to no gene is 15. The CDR3 covers 16 residues, taking in both the cysteine and the phenylalanine. The kept DNA is CDR3 alone, 48 bases in frame from the first base. Taken from the germline V gene (reference sequence), the CDR1 and CDR2 loops are LNHNV and YYDKDF. This sample was sequenced with an Illumina MiSeq. TCRdb's own reprocessing of the public reads used fastp at Q25 and MiXCR and kept productive beta chains. Here each entry gathers all rows of one CDR3 protein and keeps the most common genes and DNA. The sample table lists roughly 3,500 distinct CDR3 sequences, 18% of them with a count of one. The top ten clonotypes cover approximately 15% of the sample.

Rearrangement joined TRBV15 to TRBJ1-2; 10 bases in the junction line up with TRBD1. The receptor was derived from a human patient who had a liver transplant. The graft donor may be the source of some T cells after a transplant. CDR3 region: CATRGGTGEDAHGYTF. The nucleotides read TGTGCCACCCGCGGCGGGACAGGGGAGGATGCTCATGGCTACACCTTC.